This T cell receptor (beta chain) was obtained from a study of identical twins. Study-wide results and caveats: Within monozygotic twins, out-of-frame TCR alpha sharing was underestimated by the models. Invariant populations such as MAIT and iNKT cells could partly muddle zero-insertion analyses.

Trimming removed 0 bases from V and 4 bases from J, with 12 bases in between. Germline CDR1 is SGHRS and CDR2 is YFSETQ. This CDR3 has 15 residues. TCRdb re-analysed the 5' RACE reads in MiXCR, keeping a single row per CDR3 protein. Here the sample spans about 100,000 distinct CDR3 sequences, 5.9% being singletons. This clonotype was detected only a few times. Its antigen is currently unknown. The J gene is TRBJ2-3, the V gene TRBV5-1, with D perhaps matching TRBD2 (6 bases). This TCR came from a woman in her 50s in good health. Sequencing was performed on memory T cells sorted from blood. As DNA, the CDR3 is TGCGCCAGCAGCTTGGACCCCTGGAGGGCAGATACGCAGTATTTT. Translating gives CASSLDPWRADTQYF.